A selection of T cell receptor beta chains follows, all from one sample in a study of cytomegalovirus exposure and HLA in healthy donors. The assay was immunoSEQ multiplex PCR, and TCRdb's table has in-frame clones only and misses some. The sample contains roughly 170,000 clones, just over 75% of which appear only once. Sequenced: PBMCs. The origin of the receptors is a woman in her thirties in good health and CMV-seropositive. CDR3s include the opening cysteine and the closing phenylalanine or tryptophan. Each record gives: D gene, J gene, V gene, clone size, CDR3 DNA, CDR3 protein. The D gene is left open where the match is weak. Clone size is shown for a subset of rows, as once, few, many or a class of expanded clone.

D: TRBD1
J: TRBJ2-7
V: TRBV5-1
size: .
DNA: TGCGCCAGCAGCCATGGGACAGGGGGCCAAGGGACCTTCTACGAGCAGTACTTC
CDR3: CASSHGTGGQGTFYEQYF

D: TRBD1
J: TRBJ2-7
V: TRBV9
size: .
DNA: TGTGCCAGCAGCCTAGAGGACAGGGCCTACGAGCAGTACTTC
CDR3: CASSLEDRAYEQYF

D: .
J: TRBJ2-1
V: TRBV5-6
size: .
DNA: TGTGCCAGCAGCTGGGACTCCGAGCAGTTCTTC
CDR3: CASSWDSEQFF

D: .
J: TRBJ2-7
V: TRBV5-1
size: .
DNA: TGCGCCAGCAGGACAGGCGGACACGAGCAGTACTTC
CDR3: CASRTGGHEQYF

D: TRBD1
J: TRBJ1-1
V: TRBV7-8
size: .
DNA: TGTGCCAGCATCCTTCACTCTCCGACAGGGGGCCGTATCACTGAAGCTTTCTTT
CDR3: CASILHSPTGGRITEAFF

D: TRBD1
J: TRBJ1-2
V: TRBV13
size: few
DNA: TGTGCCAGCAGGGGACAGGGTAAACATGGCTACACCTTC
CDR3: CASRGQGKHGYTF

D: TRBD2
J: TRBJ2-2
V: TRBV18
size: .
DNA: TGTGCCAGCTCACCCGGGGTTTTTGCTAGCGGAACCGCGAACACCGGGGAGCTGTTTTTT
CDR3: CASSPGVFASGTANTGELFF

D: TRBD2
J: TRBJ2-1
V: TRBV7-8
size: .
DNA: TGTGCCAGCAGCTTAGGCGAACTAGCGGTCAATGAGCAGTTCTTC
CDR3: CASSLGELAVNEQFF

D: .
J: TRBJ2-6
V: TRBV5-1
size: few
DNA: TGCGCCAGCAGCGAATCCCCAGGGGGGCTTGGGGCCAACGTCCTGACTTTC
CDR3: CASSESPGGLGANVLTF

D: .
J: TRBJ1-1
V: TRBV7-7
size: .
DNA: TGTGCCAGCAGCCCAGGGCTGCAGAACACTGAAGCTTTCTTT
CDR3: CASSPGLQNTEAFF

D: .
J: TRBJ1-2
V: TRBV28
size: .
DNA: TGTGCCAGCAGTTTATCTGAACAACCGTCTGGCTACACCTTC
CDR3: CASSLSEQPSGYTF

D: .
J: TRBJ2-1
V: TRBV28
size: .
DNA: TGTGCCAGTAGCTCCTACAATGAGCAGTTCTTC
CDR3: CASSSYNEQFF

D: .
J: TRBJ2-7
V: TRBV4-1
size: .
DNA: TGCGCCAGCAGCCAAGAAGCACTCTACGAGCAGTACTTC
CDR3: CASSQEALYEQYF

D: TRBD1
J: TRBJ2-7
V: TRBV23-1
size: once
DNA: TGCGCCAGCAGTCAATTACGGGACAGGGCTAGCGAGCAGTACTTC
CDR3: CASSQLRDRASEQYF

D: .
J: TRBJ1-2
V: TRBV4-1
size: .
DNA: TGCGCCAGCAGCCAAGTTTATCAGTATGGCTACACCTTC
CDR3: CASSQVYQYGYTF

D: .
J: TRBJ2-7
V: TRBV28
size: .
DNA: TGTGCCAGCAGTTTATACTCTAGGAGCTCCTACGAGCAGTACTTC
CDR3: CASSLYSRSSYEQYF

D: TRBD1
J: TRBJ2-2
V: TRBV9
size: .
DNA: TGTGCCAGCAGCGCAGGGACAGGGGGAGCCACCGGGGAGCTGTTTTTT
CDR3: CASSAGTGGATGELFF

D: .
J: TRBJ2-7
V: TRBV6-1
size: .
DNA: TGTGCCAGCAGTGAAATACTGAGCTCCTACGAGCAGTACTTC
CDR3: CASSEILSSYEQYF

D: .
J: TRBJ1-4
V: TRBV6-6
size: .
DNA: TGTGCCAGCAGTTACTCTGGACAAGATAATGAAAAACTGTTTTTT
CDR3: CASSYSGQDNEKLFF

D: TRBD2
J: TRBJ2-2
V: TRBV5-4
size: .
DNA: TGTGCCAGCAGCTTGGGAATTAGCGGGGTTAAGAACACCGGGGAGCTGTTTTTT
CDR3: CASSLGISGVKNTGELFF

D: .
J: TRBJ2-7
V: TRBV27
size: .
DNA: TGTGCCAGCAGTTTCCAGGGGCCACCCATGATCTACGAGCAGTACTTC
CDR3: CASSFQGPPMIYEQYF

D: TRBD2
J: TRBJ2-3
V: TRBV19
size: .
DNA: TGTGCCAGTAGCGAAACTAGCGGGACGACAGATACGCAGTATTTT
CDR3: CASSETSGTTDTQYF

D: TRBD1
J: TRBJ2-4
V: TRBV29-1
size: .
DNA: TGCAGCGTGAGGACAGGCGTAAATAGAAGGGACATTCAGTACTTC
CDR3: CSVRTGVNRRDIQYF

D: TRBD2
J: TRBJ2-7
V: TRBV7-2
size: .
DNA: TGTGCCAGCAGGAACACGACTAGCCGCCACGAGCAGTACTTC
CDR3: CASRNTTSRHEQYF

D: TRBD1
J: TRBJ2-4
V: TRBV11-3
size: .
DNA: TGTGCCAGCAGCTTAGAAGGGACAGGGCTAGCCAAAAACATTCAGTACTTC
CDR3: CASSLEGTGLAKNIQYF

D: .
J: TRBJ1-5
V: TRBV30
size: .
DNA: TGTGCCTGGAGTCAAAGTATAGCGGGCAATCAGCCCCAGCATTTT
CDR3: CAWSQSIAGNQPQHF

D: TRBD2
J: TRBJ2-1
V: TRBV9
size: .
DNA: TGTGCCAGCAGCTTTCAAGCGGGGGGGAGCTCCTACAATGAGCAGTTCTTC
CDR3: CASSFQAGGSSYNEQFF

D: .
J: TRBJ2-7
V: TRBV6-5
size: .
DNA: TGTGCCAGCCGGCGGTTCGACGAGCAGTACTTC
CDR3: CASRRFDEQYF

D: TRBD1
J: TRBJ2-1
V: TRBV4-3
size: few
DNA: TGCGCCAGCAGCCAATTAGGGCGACAGGGGGTCTATGAGCAGTTCTTC
CDR3: CASSQLGRQGVYEQFF

D: TRBD1
J: TRBJ2-7
V: TRBV2
size: .
DNA: TGTGCCAGCAGTGAAGCGCCGGGGACAGGCGTCGAGCAGTACTTC
CDR3: CASSEAPGTGVEQYF

D: TRBD1
J: TRBJ1-1
V: TRBV19
size: .
DNA: TGTGCCAGTAGTACACAGGGGTGGGACGACACTGAAGCTTTCTTT
CDR3: CASSTQGWDDTEAFF

D: .
J: TRBJ1-2
V: TRBV7-2
size: .
DNA: TGTGCCAGCAGCTTAGCGCTTGTTCCGACGAGGGATGGCTACACCTTC
CDR3: CASSLALVPTRDGYTF

D: .
J: TRBJ1-1
V: TRBV27
size: once
DNA: TGTGCCAGCAGTTTATCGGCGGGACTCACGAACACTGAAGCTTTCTTT
CDR3: CASSLSAGLTNTEAFF